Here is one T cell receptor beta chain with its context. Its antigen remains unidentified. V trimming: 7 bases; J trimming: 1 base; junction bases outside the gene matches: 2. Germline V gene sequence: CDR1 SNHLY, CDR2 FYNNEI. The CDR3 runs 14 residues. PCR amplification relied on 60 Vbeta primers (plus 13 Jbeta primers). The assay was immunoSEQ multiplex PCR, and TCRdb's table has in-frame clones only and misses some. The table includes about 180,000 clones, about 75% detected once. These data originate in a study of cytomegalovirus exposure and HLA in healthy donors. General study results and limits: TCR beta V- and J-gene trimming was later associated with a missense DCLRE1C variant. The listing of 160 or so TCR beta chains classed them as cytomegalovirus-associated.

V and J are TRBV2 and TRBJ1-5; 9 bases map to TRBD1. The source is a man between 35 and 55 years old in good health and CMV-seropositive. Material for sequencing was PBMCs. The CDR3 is CASIGTGSNQPQHF. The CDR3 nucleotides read TGTGCCAGCATCGGGACAGGGAGCAATCAGCCCCAGCATTTT. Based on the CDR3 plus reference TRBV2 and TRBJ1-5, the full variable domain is EPEVTQTPSHQVTQMGQEVILRCVPISNHLYFYWYRQILGQKVEFLVSFYNNEISEKSEIFDDQFSVERPDGSNFTLKIRSTKLEDSAMYFCASIGTGSNQPQHFGDGTRLSIL.